This T cell receptor beta chain was documented in a study of blood T cell repertoires in COVID-19. CDR3 length: 18 residues. V gave up 4 bases and J gave up 5 bases; unmatched junction bases: 17. From germline, CDR1 is SGHVS and CDR2 FQNEAQ. This table comes from immunoSEQ multiplex PCR, and its TCRdb copy is limited to in-frame clones, with some not included. There are 250,000 to 350,000 clones in the sample; under 95% occur only once, and around 20% lies in the top ten. The sample was PBMCs or T cells enriched from blood (not recorded which). This clonotype originated in a woman in her twenties or thirties who had recovered from COVID-19. This chain joins TRBV7-8 and TRBJ2-5; 9 bases align to TRBD1. As DNA, the CDR3 is TGTGCCAGCAGCTCATCCGGGACAGGGTTCGTTCAGGGGGAGACCCAGTACTTC. Translating gives CASSSSGTGFVQGETQYF.